This T cell receptor beta chain emerged from a study of naive and memory T cell subsets. Study findings and constraints: In naive cells, over 95% of TCR sequences were seen only once. Especially in CD8 cells, naive repertoires contained a few larger clonotypes, possibly CD45RA-re-expressing memory cells.

V was trimmed by 2 bases and J by 14 bases, leaving 15 bases between them. The germline V gene has CDR1 MNHEY and CDR2 SVGEGT. The CDR3 sequence is 12 residues long. An equimolar mix of two oligonucleotides served as the beta constant-region primer for TRBC1 and TRBC2. Nested alpha and beta constant-region primers with the SP2 primer drove four PCR rounds on ligated cDNA. A 12-nucleotide UMI and the SP2 primer were added to the cDNA 3' end by oligonucleotide ligation. From the UMI-ligation and nested PCR reads, TCRdb called clonotypes with MiXCR, one entry per CDR3 protein. The table lists over 100,000 distinct CDR3 sequences, roughly 14% of them singletons. In regard to this clonotype: Its antigen is as yet unknown.

The chain combines TRBV6-2 or TRBV6-3 with TRBJ1-2; no reliable D call. Input material: naive CD8+ T cells from blood. This sequence was found in a human donor in good health. The CDR3 loop is CASSYGELLQTF. The CDR3, as DNA: TGTGCCAGCAGTTACGGGGAGCTCTTACAAACCTTC.